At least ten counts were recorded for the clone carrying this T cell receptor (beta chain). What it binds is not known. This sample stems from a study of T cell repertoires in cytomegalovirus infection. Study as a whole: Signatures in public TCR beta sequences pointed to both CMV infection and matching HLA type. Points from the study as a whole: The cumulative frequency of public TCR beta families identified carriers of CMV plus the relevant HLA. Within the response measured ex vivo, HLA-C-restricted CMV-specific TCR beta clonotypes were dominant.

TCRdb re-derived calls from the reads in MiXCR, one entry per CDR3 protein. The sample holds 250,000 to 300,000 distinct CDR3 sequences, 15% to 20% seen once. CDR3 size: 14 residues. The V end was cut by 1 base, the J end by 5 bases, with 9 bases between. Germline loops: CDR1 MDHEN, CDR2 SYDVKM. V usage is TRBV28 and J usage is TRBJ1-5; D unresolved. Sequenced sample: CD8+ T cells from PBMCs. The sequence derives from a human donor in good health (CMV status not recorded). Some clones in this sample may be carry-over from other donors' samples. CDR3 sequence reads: CASSLLGSYQPQHF. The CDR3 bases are TGTGCCAGCAGTTTATTGGGGAGTTATCAGCCCCAGCATTTT.